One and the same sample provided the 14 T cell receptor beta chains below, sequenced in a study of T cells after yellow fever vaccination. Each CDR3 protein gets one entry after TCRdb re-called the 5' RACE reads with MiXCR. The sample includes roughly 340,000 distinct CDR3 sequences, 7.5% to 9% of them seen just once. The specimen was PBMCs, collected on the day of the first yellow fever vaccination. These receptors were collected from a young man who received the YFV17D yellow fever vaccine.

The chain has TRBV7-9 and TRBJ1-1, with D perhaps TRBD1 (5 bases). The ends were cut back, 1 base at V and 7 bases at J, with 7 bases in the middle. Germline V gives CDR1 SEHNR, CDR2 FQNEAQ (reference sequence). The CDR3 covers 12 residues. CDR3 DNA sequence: TGTGCCAGCAGCTTAGGGGGGATTGAAGCTTTCTTT. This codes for CASSLGGIEAFF.

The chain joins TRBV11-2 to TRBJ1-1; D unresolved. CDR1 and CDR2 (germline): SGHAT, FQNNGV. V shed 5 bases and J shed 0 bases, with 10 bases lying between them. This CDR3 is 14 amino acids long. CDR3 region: CASSQEVMNTEAFF. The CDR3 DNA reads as TGTGCCAGCAGCCAAGAGGTAATGAACACTGAAGCTTTCTTT.

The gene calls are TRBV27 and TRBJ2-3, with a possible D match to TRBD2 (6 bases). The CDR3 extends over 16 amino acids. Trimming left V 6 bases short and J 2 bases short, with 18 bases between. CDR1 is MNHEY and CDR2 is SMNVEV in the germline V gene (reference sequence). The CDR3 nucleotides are TGTGCCAGCAGCCAGCACGCGGGGTCCCTCACAGATACGCAGTATTTT. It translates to CASSQHAGSLTDTQYF.

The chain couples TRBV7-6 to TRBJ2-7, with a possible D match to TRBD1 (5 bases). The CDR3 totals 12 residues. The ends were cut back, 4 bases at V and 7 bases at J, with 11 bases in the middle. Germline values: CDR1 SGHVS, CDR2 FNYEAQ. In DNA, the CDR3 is TGTGCCAGCAGCTCTGGGGCGCGTGAGCAGTACTTC. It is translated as CASSSGAREQYF.

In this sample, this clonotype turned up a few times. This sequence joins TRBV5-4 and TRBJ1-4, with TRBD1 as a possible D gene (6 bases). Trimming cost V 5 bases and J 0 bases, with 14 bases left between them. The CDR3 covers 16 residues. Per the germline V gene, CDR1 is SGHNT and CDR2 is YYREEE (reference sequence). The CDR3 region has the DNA TGTGCCAGCAGGTTGCGACGGACAGCAACTAATGAAAAACTGTTTTTT. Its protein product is CASRLRRTATNEKLFF.

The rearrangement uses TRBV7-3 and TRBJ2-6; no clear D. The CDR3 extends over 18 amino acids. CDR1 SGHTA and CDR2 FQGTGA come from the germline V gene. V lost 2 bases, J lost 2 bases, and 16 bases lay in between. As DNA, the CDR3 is TGTGCCAGCAGCTTAGAGGTCCTGCCAGTGGCTGGGGCCAACGTCCTGACTTTC. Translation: CASSLEVLPVAGANVLTF.

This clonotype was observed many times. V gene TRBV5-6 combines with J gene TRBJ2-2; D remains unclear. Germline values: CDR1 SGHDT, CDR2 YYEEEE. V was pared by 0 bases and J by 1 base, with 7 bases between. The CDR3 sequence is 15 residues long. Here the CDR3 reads CASSLGGQNTGELFF. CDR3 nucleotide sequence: TGTGCCAGCAGCTTGGGCGGTCAGAACACCGGGGAGCTGTTTTTT.

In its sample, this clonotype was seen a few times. The CDR3 is CASSLVRGERGVQFF. The CDR3 DNA is TGTGCCAGCAGCTTAGTACGGGGCGAGCGGGGGGTGCAGTTCTTC. J is TRBJ2-1 and V is TRBV7-2; 9 nucleotides line up with TRBD2. The germline V gene encodes CDR1 SGHTA and CDR2 FQGNSA. V gave up 1 base and J gave up 12 bases; unmatched junction bases: 10. The CDR3 sequence is 15 residues long. The complete variable domain, with remaining parts taken from reference TRBV7-2 and TRBJ2-1, reads GAGVSQSPSNKVTEKGKDVELRCDPISGHTALYWYRQSLGQGLEFLIYFQGNSAPDKSGLPSDRFSAERTGGSVSTLTIQRTQQEDSAVYLCASSLVRGERGVQFFGPGTRLTVL.

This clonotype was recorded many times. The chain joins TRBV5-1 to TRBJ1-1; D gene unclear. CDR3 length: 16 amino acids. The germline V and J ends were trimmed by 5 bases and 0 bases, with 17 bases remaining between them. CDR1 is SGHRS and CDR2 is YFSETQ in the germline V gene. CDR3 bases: TGCGCCAGCAGAACCTTCTTCGGGCAGATGAACACTGAAGCTTTCTTT. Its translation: CASRTFFGQMNTEAFF.

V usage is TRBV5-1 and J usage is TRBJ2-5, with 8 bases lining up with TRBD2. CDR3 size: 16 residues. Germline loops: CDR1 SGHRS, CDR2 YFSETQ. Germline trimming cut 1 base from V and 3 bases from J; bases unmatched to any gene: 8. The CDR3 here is CASSLNRGGPEETQYF. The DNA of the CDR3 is TGCGCCAGCAGCTTGAATCGCGGGGGGCCCGAAGAGACCCAGTACTTC.

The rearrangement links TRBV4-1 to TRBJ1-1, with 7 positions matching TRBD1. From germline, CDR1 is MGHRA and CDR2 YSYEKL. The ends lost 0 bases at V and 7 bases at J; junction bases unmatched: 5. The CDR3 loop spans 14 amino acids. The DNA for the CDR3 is TGCGCCAGCAGCCAAGACCAGGGGGGGAGTGAAGCTTTCTTT. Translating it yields CASSQDQGGSEAFF.

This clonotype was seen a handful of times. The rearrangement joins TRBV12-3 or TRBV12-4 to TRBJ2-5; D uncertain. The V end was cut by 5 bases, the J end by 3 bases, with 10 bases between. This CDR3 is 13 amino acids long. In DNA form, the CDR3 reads TGTGCCAGCAGTGCCAACAGAGAAGAGACCCAGTACTTC. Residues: CASSANREETQYF.

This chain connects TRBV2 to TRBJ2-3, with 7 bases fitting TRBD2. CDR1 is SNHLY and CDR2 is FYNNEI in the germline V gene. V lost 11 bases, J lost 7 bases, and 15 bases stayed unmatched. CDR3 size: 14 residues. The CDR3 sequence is CAAAGRENINTQYF. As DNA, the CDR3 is TGTGCCGCAGCGGGGAGGGAAAATATTAATACGCAGTATTTT.

The CDR3 bases are TGCAGTGCTAGAGATACCAACCGACGTACCCTCAATGAGCAGTTCTTC. Translated: CSARDTNRRTLNEQFF. The chain has TRBV20-1 and TRBJ2-1; D uncertain. Between the trimmed V and J ends, which lost 0 bases and 6 bases, there was a span of 18 bases. Germline lookup yields CDR1 DFQATT and CDR2 SNEGSKA (reference sequence). The CDR3 has 16 amino acids.